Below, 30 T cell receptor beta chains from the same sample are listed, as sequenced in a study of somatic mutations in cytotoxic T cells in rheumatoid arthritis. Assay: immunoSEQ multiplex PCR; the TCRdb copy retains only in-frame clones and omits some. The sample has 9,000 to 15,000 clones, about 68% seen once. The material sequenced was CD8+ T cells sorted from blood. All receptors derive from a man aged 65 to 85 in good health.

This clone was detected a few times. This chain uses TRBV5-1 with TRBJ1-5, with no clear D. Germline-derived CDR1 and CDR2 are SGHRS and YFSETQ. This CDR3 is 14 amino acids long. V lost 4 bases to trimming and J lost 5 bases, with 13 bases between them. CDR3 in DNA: TGCGCCAGCAGCGAGGAACACCTTCATCAGCCCCAGCATTTT. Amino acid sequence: CASSEEHLHQPQHF.

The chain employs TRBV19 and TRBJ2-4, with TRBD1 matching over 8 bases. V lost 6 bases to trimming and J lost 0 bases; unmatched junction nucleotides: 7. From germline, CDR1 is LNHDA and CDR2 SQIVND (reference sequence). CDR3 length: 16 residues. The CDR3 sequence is CASRFTGGRAKNIQYF. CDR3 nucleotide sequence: TGTGCCAGTAGGTTTACAGGGGGTCGAGCCAAAAACATTCAGTACTTC. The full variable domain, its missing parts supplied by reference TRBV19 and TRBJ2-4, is DGGITQSPKYLFRKEGQNVTLSCEQNLNHDAMYWYRQDPGQGLRLIYYSQIVNDFQKGDIAEGYSVSREKKESFPLTVTSAQKNPTAFYLCASRFTGGRAKNIQYFGAGTRLSVL.

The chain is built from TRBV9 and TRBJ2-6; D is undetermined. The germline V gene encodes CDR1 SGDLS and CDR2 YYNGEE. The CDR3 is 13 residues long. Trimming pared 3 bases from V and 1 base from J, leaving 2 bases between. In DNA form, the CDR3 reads TGTGCCAGCAGCGCATCTGGGGCCAACGTCCTGACTTTC. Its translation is CASSASGANVLTF.

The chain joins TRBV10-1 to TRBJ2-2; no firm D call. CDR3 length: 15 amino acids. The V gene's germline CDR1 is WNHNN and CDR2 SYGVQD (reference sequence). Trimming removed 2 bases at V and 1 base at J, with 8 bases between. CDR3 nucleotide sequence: TGCGCCAGCAGTGAGGGTTCCCGGAACACCGGGGAGCTGTTTTTT. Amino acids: CASSEGSRNTGELFF.

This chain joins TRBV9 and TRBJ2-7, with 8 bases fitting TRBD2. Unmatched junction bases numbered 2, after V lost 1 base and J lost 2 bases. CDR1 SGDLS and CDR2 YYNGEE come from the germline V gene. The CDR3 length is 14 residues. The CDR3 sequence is CASSVTSGTYEQYF. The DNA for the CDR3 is TGTGCCAGCAGCGTAACTAGCGGAACCTACGAGCAGTACTTC.

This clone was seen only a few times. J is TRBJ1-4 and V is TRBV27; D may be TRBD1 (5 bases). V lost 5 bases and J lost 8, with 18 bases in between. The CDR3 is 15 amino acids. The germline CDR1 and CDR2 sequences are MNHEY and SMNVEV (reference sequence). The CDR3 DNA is TGTGCCAGCAGTCCGAGTTGGGGCATCCAAGAAAAACTGTTTTTT. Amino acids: CASSPSWGIQEKLFF.

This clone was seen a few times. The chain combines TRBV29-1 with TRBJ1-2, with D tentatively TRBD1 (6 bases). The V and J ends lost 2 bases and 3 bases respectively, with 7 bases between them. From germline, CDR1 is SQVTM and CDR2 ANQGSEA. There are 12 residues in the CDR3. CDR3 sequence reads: CSVEKGDYGYTF. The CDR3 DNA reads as TGCAGCGTTGAAAAGGGGGACTATGGCTACACCTTC.

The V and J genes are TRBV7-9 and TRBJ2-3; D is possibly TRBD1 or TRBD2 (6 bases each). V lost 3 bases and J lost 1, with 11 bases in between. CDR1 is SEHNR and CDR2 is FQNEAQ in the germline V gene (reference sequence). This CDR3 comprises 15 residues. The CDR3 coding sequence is TGTGCCAGCAGCTTTGAGGGGGGCGGCACAGATACGCAGTATTTT. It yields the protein CASSFEGGGTDTQYF.

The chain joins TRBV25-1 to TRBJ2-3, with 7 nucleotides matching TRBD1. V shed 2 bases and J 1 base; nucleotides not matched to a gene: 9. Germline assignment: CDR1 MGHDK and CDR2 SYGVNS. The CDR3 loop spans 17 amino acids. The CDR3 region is CASSERSRGIGTDTQYF. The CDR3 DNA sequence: TGTGCCAGCAGTGAACGATCCAGGGGGATTGGCACAGATACGCAGTATTTT.

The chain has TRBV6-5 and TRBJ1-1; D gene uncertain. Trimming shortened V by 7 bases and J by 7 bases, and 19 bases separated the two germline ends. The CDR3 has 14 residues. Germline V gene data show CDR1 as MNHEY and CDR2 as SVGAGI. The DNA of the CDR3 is TGTGCCAGCAATCTTATGGTAAGGGTTGGTGAAGCTTTCTTT. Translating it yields CASNLMVRVGEAFF.

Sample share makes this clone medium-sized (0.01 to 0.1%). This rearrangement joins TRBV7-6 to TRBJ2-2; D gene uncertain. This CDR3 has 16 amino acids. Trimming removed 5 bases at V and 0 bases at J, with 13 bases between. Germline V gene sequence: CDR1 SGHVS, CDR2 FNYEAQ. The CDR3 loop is CASSPVVSANTGELFF. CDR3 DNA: TGTGCCAGCAGCCCCGTGGTCAGCGCGAACACCGGGGAGCTGTTTTTT.

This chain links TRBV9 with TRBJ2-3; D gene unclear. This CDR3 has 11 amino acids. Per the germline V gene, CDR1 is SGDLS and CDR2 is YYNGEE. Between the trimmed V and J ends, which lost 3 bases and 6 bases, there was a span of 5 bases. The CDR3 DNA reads TGTGCCAGCAGCGCTAGGGATACGCAGTATTTT. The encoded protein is CASSARDTQYF.

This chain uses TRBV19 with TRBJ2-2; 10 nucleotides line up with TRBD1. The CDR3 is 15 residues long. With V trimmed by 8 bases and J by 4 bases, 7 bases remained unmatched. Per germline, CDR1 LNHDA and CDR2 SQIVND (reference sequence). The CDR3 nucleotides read TGTGCCAGTCGACAGGACAGGGGGGCCACCGGGGAGCTGTTTTTT. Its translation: CASRQDRGATGELFF.

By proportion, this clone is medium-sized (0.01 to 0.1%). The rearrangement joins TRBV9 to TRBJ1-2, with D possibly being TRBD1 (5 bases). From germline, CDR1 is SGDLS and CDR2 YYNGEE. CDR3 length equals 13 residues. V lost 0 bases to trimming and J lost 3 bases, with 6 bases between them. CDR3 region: CASSVGGDYGYTF. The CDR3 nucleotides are TGTGCCAGCAGCGTAGGAGGGGACTATGGCTACACCTTC.

The DNA of the CDR3 is TGTGCCAGCAGTCATGGAGCGGGGGGAGGTGAGCAGTTCTTC. It yields the protein CASSHGAGGGEQFF. The chain joins TRBV27 to TRBJ2-1; TRBD2 matches 9 bases. The germline gives CDR1 MNHEY, CDR2 SMNVEV (reference sequence). The CDR3 consists of 14 residues. V was pared by 5 bases and J by 9 bases, with 8 bases of the junction left unmatched.

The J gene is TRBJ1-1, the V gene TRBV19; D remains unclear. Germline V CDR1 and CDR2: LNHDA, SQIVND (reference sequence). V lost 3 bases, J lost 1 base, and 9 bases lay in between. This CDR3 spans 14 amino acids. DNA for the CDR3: TGTGCCAGTAGTATTGTCAGTCCGAACACTGAAGCTTTCTTT. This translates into CASSIVSPNTEAFF.

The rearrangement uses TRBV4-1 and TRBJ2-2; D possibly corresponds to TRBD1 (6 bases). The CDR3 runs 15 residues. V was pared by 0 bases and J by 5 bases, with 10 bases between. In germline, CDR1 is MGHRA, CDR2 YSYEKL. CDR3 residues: CASSQDERGTGELFF. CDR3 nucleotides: TGCGCCAGCAGCCAAGATGAGAGGGGGACCGGGGAGCTGTTTTTT.

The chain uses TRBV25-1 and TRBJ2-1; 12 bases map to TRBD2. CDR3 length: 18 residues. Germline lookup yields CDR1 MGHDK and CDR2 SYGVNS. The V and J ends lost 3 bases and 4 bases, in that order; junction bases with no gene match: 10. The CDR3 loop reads CASSDPLAGGPRYNEQFF. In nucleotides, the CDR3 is TGTGCCAGCAGTGACCCCCTAGCGGGAGGGCCGAGATACAATGAGCAGTTCTTC.

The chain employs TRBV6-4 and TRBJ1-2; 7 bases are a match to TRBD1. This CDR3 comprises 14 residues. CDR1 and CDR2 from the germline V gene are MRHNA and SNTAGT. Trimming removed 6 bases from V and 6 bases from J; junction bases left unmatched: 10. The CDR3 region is CASSPGQTGNGYTF. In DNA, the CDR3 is TGTGCCAGCAGCCCCGGACAGACAGGGAATGGCTACACCTTC.

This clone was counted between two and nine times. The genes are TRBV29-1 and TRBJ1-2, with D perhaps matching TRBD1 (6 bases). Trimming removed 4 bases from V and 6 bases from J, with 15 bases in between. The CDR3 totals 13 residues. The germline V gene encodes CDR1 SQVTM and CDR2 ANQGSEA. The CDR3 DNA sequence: TGCAGCGTTGCTTCCAGGGGAGGTGATGGCTACACCTTC. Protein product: CSVASRGGDGYTF.

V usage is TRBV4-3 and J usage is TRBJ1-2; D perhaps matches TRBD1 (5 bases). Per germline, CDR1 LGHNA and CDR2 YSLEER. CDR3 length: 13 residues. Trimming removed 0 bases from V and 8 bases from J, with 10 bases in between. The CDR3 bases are TGCGCCAGCAGCCAAGATTGGGGGTGGGGCTACACCTTC. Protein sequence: CASSQDWGWGYTF.

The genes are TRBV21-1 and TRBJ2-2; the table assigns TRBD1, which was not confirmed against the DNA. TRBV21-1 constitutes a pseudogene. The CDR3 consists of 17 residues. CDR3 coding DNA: TGTGCCAGCTCCGGCGGGACAGGGAGGTTTTGGGTGGGGGAGCTGTTTTTT. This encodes CASSGGTGRFWVGELFF.

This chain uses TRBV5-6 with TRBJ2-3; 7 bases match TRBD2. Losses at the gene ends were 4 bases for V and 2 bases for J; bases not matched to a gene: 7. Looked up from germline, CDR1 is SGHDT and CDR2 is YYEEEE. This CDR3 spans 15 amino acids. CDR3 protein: CASSILAENTDTQYF. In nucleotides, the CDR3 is TGTGCCAGCAGCATTCTAGCGGAGAACACAGATACGCAGTATTTT. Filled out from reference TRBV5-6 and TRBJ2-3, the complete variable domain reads DAGVTQSPTHLIKTRGQQVTLRCSPKSGHDTVSWYQQALGQGPQFIFQYYEEEERQRGNFPDRFSGHQFPNYSSELNVNALLLGDSALYLCASSILAENTDTQYFGPGTRLTVL.

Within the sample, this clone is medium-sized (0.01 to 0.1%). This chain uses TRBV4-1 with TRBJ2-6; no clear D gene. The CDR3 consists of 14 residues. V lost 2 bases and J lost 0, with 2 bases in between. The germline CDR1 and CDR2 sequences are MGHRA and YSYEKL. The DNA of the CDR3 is TGCGCCAGCAGCCAAAACTCTGGGGCCAACGTCCTGACTTTC. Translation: CASSQNSGANVLTF.

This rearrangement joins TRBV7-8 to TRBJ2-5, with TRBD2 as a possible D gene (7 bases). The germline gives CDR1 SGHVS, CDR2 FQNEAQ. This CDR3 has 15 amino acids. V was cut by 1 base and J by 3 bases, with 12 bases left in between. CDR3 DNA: TGTGCCAGCAGCTTAGAGGGGGGGGAGAAAGAGACCCAGTACTTC. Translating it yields CASSLEGGEKETQYF.

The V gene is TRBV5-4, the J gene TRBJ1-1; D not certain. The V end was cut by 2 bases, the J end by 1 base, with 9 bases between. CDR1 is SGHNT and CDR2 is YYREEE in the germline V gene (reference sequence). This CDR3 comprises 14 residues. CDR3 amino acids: CASSFPEENTEAFF. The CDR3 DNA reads TGTGCCAGCAGCTTCCCGGAGGAGAACACTGAAGCTTTCTTT.

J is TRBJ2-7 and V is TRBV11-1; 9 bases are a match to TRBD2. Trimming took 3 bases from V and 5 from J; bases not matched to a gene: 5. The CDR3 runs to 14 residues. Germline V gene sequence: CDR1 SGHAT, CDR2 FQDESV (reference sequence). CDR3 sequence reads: CASSFSGSGNEQYF. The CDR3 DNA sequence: TGTGCCAGCAGCTTTAGCGGGAGTGGAAACGAGCAGTACTTC.

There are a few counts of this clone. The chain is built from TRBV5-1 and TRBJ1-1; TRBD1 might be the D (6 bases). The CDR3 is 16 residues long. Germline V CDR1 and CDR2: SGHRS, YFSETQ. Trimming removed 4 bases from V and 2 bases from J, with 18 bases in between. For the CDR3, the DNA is TGCGCCAGCAGCCTGTTTTGGGACACTCAAAACACTGAAGCTTTCTTT. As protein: CASSLFWDTQNTEAFF.

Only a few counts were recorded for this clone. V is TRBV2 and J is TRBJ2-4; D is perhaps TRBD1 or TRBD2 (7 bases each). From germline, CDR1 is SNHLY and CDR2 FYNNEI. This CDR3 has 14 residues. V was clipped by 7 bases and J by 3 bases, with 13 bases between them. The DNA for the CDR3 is TGTGCCAGCACAGGGGGGGAAGTCAAAAACATTCAGTACTTC. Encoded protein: CASTGGEVKNIQYF.

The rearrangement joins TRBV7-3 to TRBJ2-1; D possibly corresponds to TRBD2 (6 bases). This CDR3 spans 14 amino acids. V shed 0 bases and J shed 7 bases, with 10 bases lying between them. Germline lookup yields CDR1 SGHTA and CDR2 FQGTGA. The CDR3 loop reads CASSLTGGSNEQFF. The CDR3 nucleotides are TGTGCCAGCAGCTTAACGGGGGGTAGTAATGAGCAGTTCTTC.